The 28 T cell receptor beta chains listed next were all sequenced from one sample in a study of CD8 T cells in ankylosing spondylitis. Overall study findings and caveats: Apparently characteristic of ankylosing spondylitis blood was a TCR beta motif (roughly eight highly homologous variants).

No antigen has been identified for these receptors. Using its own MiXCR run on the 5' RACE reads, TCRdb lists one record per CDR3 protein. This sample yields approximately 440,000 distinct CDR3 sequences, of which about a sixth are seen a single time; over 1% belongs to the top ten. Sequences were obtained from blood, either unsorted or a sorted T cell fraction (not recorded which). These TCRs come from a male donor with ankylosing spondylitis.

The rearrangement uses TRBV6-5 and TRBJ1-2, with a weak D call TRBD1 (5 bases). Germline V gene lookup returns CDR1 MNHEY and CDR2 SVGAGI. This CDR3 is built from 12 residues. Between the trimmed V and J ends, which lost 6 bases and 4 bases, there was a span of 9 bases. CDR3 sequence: CASRDIGYGYTF. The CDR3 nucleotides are TGTGCCAGCAGGGACATCGGCTATGGCTACACCTTC.

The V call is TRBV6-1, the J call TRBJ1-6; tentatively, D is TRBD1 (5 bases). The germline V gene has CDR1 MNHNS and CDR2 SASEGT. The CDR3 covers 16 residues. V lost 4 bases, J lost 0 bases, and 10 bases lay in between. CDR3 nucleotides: TGTGCCAGCAGTGGGGGACGGAGCTCCTATAATTCACCCCTCCACTTT. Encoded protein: CASSGGRSSYNSPLHF.

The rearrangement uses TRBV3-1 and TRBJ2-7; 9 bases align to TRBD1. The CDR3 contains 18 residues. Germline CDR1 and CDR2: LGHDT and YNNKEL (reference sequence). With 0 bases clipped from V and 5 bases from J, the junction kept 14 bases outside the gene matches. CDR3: CASSQDLRGGTGQHEQYF. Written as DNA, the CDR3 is TGTGCCAGCAGCCAAGATTTGCGTGGTGGGACAGGGCAGCACGAGCAGTACTTC.

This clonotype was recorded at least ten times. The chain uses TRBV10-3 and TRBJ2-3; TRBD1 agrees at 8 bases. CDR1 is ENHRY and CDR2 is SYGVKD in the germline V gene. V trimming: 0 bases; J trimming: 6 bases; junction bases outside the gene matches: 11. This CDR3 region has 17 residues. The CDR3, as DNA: TGTGCCATCAGTGAGTCCCTTTCGGGCAGGGGGCTTGATACGCAGTATTTT. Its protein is CAISESLSGRGLDTQYF.

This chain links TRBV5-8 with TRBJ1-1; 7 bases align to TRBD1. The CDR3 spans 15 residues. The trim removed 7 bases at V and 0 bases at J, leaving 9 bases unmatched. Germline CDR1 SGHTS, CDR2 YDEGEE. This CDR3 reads CASRKGTAMNTEAFF. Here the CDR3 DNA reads TGTGCCAGCCGCAAGGGGACAGCGATGAACACTGAAGCTTTCTTT.

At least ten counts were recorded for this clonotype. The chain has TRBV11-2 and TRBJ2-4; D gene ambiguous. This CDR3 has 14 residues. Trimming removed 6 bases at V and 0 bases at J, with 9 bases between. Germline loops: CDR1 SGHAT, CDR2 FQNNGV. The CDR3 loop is CASRGTVAKNIQYF. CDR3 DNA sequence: TGTGCCAGCAGAGGTACAGTAGCCAAAAACATTCAGTACTTC.

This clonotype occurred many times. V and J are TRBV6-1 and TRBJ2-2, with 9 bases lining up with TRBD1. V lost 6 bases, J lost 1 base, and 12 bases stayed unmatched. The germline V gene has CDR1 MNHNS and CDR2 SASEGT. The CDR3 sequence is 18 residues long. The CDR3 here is CASSPLQGQGLNTGELFF. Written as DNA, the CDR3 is TGTGCCAGCAGCCCCCTCCAAGGACAGGGGTTGAACACCGGGGAGCTGTTTTTT.

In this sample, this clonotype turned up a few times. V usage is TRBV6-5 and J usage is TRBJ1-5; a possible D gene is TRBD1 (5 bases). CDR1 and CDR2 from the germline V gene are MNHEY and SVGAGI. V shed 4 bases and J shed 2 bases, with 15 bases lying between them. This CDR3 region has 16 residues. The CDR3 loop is CASSSGGLGGNQPQHF. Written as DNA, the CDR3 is TGTGCCAGCAGTTCCGGGGGATTAGGAGGCAATCAGCCCCAGCATTTT.

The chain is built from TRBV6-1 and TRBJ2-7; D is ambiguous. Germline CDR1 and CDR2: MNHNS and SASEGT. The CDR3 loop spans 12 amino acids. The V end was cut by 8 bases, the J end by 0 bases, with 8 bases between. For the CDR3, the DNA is TGTGCCAGCGGTACGTACTCCTACGAGCAGTACTTC. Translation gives CASGTYSYEQYF.

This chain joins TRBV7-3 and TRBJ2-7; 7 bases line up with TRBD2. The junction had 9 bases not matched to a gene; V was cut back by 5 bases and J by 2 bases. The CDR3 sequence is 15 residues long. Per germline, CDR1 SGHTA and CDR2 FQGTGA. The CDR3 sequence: CASSNNLGLAYEQYF. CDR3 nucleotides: TGTGCCAGCAGCAACAACCTAGGACTAGCCTACGAGCAGTACTTC.

In nucleotides, the CDR3 is TGTGCCAGCAGCCCACCGGGACGCATCAATGAGCAGTTCTTC. Residues: CASSPPGRINEQFF. The V gene is TRBV7-2, the J gene TRBJ2-1; D possibly matches TRBD1 or TRBD2 (5 bases each). The CDR3 contains 14 residues. CDR1 and CDR2 (germline): SGHTA, FQGNSA. The germline V and J ends were trimmed by 5 bases and 6 bases, with 14 bases remaining between them.

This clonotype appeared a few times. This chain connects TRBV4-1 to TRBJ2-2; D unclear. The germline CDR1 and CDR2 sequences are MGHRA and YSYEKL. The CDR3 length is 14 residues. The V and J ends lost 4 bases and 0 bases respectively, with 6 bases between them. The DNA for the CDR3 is TGCGCCAGCAGCCCCGTTGCGAACACCGGGGAGCTGTTTTTT. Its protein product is CASSPVANTGELFF.

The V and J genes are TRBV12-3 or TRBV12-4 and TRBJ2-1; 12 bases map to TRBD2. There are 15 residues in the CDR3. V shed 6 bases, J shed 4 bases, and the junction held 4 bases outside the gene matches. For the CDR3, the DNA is TGTGCCAGCAGACGGACTAGCGGGAAATACAATGAGCAGTTCTTC. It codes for CASRRTSGKYNEQFF.

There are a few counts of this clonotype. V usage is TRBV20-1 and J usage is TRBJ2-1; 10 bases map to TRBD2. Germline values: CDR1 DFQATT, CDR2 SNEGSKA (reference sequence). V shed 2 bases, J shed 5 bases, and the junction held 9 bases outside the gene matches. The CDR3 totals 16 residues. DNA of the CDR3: TGCAGTGCTAGATCATCCGGGACTAGCGCCCACAATGAGCAGTTCTTC. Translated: CSARSSGTSAHNEQFF.

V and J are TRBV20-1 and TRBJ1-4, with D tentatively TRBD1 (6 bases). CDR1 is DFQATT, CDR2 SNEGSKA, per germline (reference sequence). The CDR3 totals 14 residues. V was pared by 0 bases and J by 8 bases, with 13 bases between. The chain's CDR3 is CSAREGTPSEKLFF. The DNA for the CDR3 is TGCAGTGCTAGAGAGGGGACACCGAGCGAAAAACTGTTTTTT.

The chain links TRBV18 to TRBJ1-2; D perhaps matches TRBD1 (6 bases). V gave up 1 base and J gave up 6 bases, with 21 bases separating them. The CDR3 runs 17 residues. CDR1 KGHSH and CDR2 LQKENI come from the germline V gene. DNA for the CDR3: TGTGCCAGCTCACCACAAGGTGGACCTCTCAACAGGGATGGCTACACCTTC. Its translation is CASSPQGGPLNRDGYTF. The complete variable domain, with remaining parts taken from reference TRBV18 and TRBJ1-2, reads NAGVMQNPRHLVRRRGQEARLRCSPMKGHSHVYWYRQLPEEGLKFMVYLQKENIIDESGMPKERFSAEFPKEGPSILRIQQVVRGDSAAYFCASSPQGGPLNRDGYTFGSGTRLTVV.

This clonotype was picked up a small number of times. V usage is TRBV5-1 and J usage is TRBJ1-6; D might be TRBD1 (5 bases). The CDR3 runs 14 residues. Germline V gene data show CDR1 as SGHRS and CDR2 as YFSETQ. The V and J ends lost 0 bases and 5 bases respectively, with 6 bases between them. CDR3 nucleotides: TGCGCCAGCAGCTTGGAGGGGAATAATTCACCCCTCCACTTT. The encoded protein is CASSLEGNNSPLHF. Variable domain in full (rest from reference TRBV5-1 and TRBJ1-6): KAGVTQTPRYLIKTRGQQVTLSCSPISGHRSVSWYQQTPGQGLQFLFEYFSETQRNKGNFPGRFSGRQFSNSRSEMNVSTLELGDSALYLCASSLEGNNSPLHFGNGTRLTVT.

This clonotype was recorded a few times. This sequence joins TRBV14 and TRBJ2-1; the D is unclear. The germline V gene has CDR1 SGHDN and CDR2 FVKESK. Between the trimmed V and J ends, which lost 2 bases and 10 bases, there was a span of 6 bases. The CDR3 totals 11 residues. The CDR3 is CASSQTQEQFF. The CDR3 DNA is TGTGCCAGCAGCCAAACGCAGGAGCAGTTCTTC. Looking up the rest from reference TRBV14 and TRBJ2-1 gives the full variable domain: EAGVTQFPSHSVIEKGQTVTLRCDPISGHDNLYWYRRVMGKEIKFLLHFVKESKQDESGMPNNRFLAERTGGTYSTLKVQPAELEDSGVYFCASSQTQEQFFGPGTRLTVL.

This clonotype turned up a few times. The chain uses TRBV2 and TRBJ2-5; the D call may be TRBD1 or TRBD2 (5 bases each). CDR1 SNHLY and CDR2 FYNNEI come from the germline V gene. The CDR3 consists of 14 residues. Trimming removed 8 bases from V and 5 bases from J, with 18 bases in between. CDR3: CASPTGTNLETQYF. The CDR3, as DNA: TGTGCCAGCCCTACCGGGACGAACCTCGAGACCCAGTACTTC.

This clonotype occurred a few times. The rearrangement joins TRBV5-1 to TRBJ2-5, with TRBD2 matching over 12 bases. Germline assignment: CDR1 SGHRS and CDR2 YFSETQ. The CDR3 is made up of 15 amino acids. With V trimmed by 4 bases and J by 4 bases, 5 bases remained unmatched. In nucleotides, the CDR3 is TGCGCCAGCAGCGGCGGGACTAGCGGGCTAGAGACCCAGTACTTC. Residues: CASSGGTSGLETQYF. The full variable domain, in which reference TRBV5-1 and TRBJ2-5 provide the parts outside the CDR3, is KAGVTQTPRYLIKTRGQQVTLSCSPISGHRSVSWYQQTPGQGLQFLFEYFSETQRNKGNFPGRFSGRQFSNSRSEMNVSTLELGDSALYLCASSGGTSGLETQYFGPGTRLLVL.

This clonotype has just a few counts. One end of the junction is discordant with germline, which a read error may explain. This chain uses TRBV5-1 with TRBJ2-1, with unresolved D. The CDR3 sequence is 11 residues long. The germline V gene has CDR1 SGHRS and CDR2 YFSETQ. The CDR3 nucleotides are TGCGCCAGCAGGGCCGGCACTTTAGACGTCTTC. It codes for CASRAGTLDVF. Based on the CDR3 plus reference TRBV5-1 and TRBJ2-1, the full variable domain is KAGVTQTPRYLIKTRGQQVTLSCSPISGHRSVSWYQQTPGQGLQFLFEYFSETQRNKGNFPGRFSGRQFSNSRSEMNVSTLELGDSALYLCASRAGTLDVFGPGTRLTVL.

CDR3 DNA sequence: TGCAGTGCTGGGACTAGCGGGAGTGAGACCCAGTACTTC. It encodes CSAGTSGSETQYF. This sequence joins TRBV20-1 and TRBJ2-5; TRBD2 agrees at 14 bases. The trim removed 5 bases at V and 5 bases at J, leaving 1 base unmatched. This CDR3 region has 13 residues. Germline CDR1 and CDR2: DFQATT and SNEGSKA (reference sequence).

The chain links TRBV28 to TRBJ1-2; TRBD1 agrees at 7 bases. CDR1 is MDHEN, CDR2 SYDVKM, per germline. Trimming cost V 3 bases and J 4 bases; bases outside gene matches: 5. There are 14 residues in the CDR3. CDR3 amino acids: CASSFGTARYGYTF. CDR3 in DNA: TGTGCCAGCAGTTTCGGGACAGCTCGCTATGGCTACACCTTC.

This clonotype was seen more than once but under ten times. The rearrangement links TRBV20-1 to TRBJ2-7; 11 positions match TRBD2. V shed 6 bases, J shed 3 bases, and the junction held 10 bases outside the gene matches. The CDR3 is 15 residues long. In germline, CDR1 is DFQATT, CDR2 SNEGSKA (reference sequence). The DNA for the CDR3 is TGCAGTGCCGCCTCCGGGACTAGCGGACTCTACGAGCAGTACTTC. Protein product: CSAASGTSGLYEQYF.

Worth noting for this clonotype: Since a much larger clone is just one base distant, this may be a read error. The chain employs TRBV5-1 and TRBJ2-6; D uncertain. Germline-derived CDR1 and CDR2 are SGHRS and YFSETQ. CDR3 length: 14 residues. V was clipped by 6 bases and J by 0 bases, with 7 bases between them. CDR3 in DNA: TGCGCCAGCACAGTAGACTCTGGGGCCAACGTCCTGACTTTC. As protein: CASTVDSGANVLTF. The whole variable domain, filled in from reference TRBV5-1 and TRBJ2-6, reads KAGVTQTPRYLIKTRGQQVTLSCSPISGHRSVSWYQQTPGQGLQFLFEYFSETQRNKGNFPGRFSGRQFSNSRSEMNVSTLELGDSALYLCASTVDSGANVLTFGAGSRLTVL.

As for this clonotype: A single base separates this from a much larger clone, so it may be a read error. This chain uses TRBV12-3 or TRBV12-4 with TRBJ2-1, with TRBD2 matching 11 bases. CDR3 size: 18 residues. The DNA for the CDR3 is TGTGCCCGCAGTTTATGGGGGTTAGCGGGAGGGCCTAACAATGAGCAGTTCTTC. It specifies CARSLWGLAGGPNNEQFF.

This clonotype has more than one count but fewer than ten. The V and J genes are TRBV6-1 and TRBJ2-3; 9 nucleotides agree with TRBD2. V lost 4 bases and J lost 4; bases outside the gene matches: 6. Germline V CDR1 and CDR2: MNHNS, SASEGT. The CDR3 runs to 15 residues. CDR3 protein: CASSAGGGAPDTQYF. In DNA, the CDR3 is TGTGCCAGCAGTGCAGGCGGGGGGGCCCCAGATACGCAGTATTTT.

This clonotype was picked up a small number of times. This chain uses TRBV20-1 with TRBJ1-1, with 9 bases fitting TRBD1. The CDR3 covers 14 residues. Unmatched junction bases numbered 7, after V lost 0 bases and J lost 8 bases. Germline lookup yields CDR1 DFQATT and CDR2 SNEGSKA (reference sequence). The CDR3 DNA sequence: TGCAGTGCTAGAGAAGGACAGGGGAAGCGAGAAGCTTTCTTT. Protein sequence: CSAREGQGKREAFF.